This T cell receptor (beta chain) was documented in a study of cytomegalovirus exposure and HLA in healthy donors. Study observations and caveats: In an earlier analysis, in roughly 600 donors, most V segments appeared productive either ~87% or ~30% of the time.

Germline V gene data show CDR1 as LNHDA and CDR2 as SQIVND (reference sequence). The CDR3 runs to 13 residues. V lost 3 bases and J 1 base, leaving 6 bases between the germline ends. Notes on this clone: Its target is not known. The sample contains more than one DNA sequence encoding this CDR3.

Primers for the PCR totalled 60 Vbeta and 13 Jbeta. Method: immunoSEQ multiplex PCR; TCRdb's copy keeps in-frame clones and lacks some. Its table records around 140,000 clones. J is TRBJ1-2 and V is TRBV19; D ambiguous. Source material: PBMCs. The TCR sequence derives from a male donor in good health and CMV-seronegative. CDR3 nucleotides: TGTGCCAGTAGTATTGAGGGTAACTATGGCTACACCTTC. This translates into CASSIEGNYGYTF.